The entry below gives a single T cell receptor beta chain sequence along with its context. Its antigen is as yet unknown. A single record per CDR3 protein comes from TCRdb applying MiXCR to the reads. Of fewer than 200,000 distinct CDR3 sequences detected, approximately 14% appear once; the ten largest clones hold roughly 27%. The data stem from a study of T cell repertoires in cytomegalovirus infection. On the study more broadly: Through public TCR beta signatures, both CMV infection and matching HLA type were indicated.

In germline, CDR1 is SGHDN, CDR2 FVKESK. This CDR3 spans 16 amino acids. V dropped 2 bases and J dropped 4; count of bases not matched to a gene: 7. Overall study findings and caveats: HLA-C-restricted CMV clonotypes gave the most frequent clonotype in two of eight donors. The cumulative frequency of public TCR beta families distinguished individuals who carried CMV together with the relevant HLA.

The sequence was collected from a human donor in good health (CMV status not recorded). Some clones in this sample may be carry-over from other donors' samples. The specimen was PBMCs. The chain joins TRBV14 to TRBJ2-3; 9 bases line up with TRBD2. The CDR3 sequence: CASSQRLAGNADTQYF. Here the CDR3 DNA reads TGTGCCAGCAGCCAACGGCTAGCGGGGAACGCAGATACGCAGTATTTT.